The present T cell receptor beta chain was sequenced within a study of shared clonotypes between healthy human individuals. Trimming left V 4 bases short and J 0 bases short, with 16 bases between. Germline loops: CDR1 MNHNS, CDR2 SASEGT. The CDR3 contains 16 residues. Sorted subsets were amplified in replicate PCRs using 200 ng DNA, about 30,000 T cell genomes. TCRdb's table, derived via immunoSEQ multiplex PCR, lists solely in-frame clones and lacks some. The sample includes roughly 2,000,000 clones, about 94% of them seen just once. CD45RO negativity and positive selection for CCR7 defined naive CD8 cells, a population that excluded terminally differentiated effector memory CD45RA+ cells. Donors were healthy HIV-negative adults without recent acute infections or vaccinations.

The V gene is TRBV6-1, the J gene TRBJ2-7; D tentatively reads TRBD1 or TRBD2 (6 bases each). This receptor was obtained from a man aged 18 to 29 in good health. Some clones in this sample may be carry-over from other donors' samples. Input material: naive CD8+ T cells from PBMCs. The CDR3 here is CASSVLSGATSYEQYF. The DNA for the CDR3 is TGTGCCAGCAGTGTATTGTCGGGGGCGACCTCCTACGAGCAGTACTTC.